The sequence of this TCR beta chain was determined in a study of T cells in Graves' hyperthyroidism and ophthalmopathy. Each diagnosis was grounded in clinical symptoms, serum thyroxine and TRAb, thyroid ultrasound, and orbital computed tomography. This clonotype occurred many times. Amplification of TCR beta CDR3 regions was performed using RNA transcripts as template. HTBI primers drove first-round RT-PCR of the TCR CDR3. MiXCR was run by TCRdb on the multiplex PCR reads, yielding one entry per CDR3 protein. Here the sample spans about 610,000 distinct CDR3 sequences, about 14% being singletons. The sample consisted of blood. The origin of this receptor is a middle-aged woman with Graves' ophthalmopathy.

The CDR3 loop reads CASSLVIEETQYF. In DNA form, the CDR3 reads TGTGCCAGCAGCTTAGTGATAGAAGAGACCCAGTACTTC. The chain uses TRBV7-8 and TRBJ2-5; D remains ambiguous. This CDR3 spans 13 amino acids. With 1 base removed from V and 3 bases from J, the gap between germline ends came to 6 bases. The germline CDR1 and CDR2 sequences are SGHVS and FQNEAQ.